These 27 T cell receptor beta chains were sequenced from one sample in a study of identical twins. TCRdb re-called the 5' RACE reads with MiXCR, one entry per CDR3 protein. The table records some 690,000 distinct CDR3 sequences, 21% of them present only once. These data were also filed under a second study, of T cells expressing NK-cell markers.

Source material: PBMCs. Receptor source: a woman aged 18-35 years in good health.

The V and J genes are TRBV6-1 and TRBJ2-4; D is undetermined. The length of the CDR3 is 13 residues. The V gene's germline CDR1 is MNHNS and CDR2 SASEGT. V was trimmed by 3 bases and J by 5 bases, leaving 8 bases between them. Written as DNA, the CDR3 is TGTGCCAGCAGTGACCTCTCAGAAAACATTCAGTACTTC. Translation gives CASSDLSENIQYF.

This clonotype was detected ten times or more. CDR3 DNA sequence: TGCGCCAGTCAGGTAGCGGGGGGCTCCTACAATGAGCAGTTCTTC. It encodes CASQVAGGSYNEQFF. The rearrangement joins TRBV5-1 to TRBJ2-1, with 10 bases identical to TRBD2. Losses at the gene ends were 8 bases for V and 0 bases for J; bases not matched to a gene: 5. The germline gives CDR1 SGHRS, CDR2 YFSETQ. This CDR3 contains 15 residues.

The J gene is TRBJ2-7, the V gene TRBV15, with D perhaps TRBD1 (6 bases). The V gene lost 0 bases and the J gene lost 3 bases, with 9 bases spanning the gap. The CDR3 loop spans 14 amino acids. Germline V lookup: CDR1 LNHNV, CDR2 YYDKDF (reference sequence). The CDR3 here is CATSRDRDNYEQYF. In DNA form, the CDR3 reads TGTGCCACCAGCAGAGATCGGGACAACTACGAGCAGTACTTC.

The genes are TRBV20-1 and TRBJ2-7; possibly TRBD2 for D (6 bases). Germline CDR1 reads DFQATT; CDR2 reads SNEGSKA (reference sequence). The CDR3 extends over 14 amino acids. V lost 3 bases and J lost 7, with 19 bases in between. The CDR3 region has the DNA TGCAGTGCTAGGGACACGGAGGGAGTGGAAGAGCAGTACTTC. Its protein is CSARDTEGVEEQYF.

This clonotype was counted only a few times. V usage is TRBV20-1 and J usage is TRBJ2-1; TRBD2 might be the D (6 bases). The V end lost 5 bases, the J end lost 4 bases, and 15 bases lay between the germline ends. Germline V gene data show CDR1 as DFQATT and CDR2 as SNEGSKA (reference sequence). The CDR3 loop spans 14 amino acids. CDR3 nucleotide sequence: TGCAGTGCTGAGACCCCGGGGGTTTACAATGAGCAGTTCTTC. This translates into CSAETPGVYNEQFF.

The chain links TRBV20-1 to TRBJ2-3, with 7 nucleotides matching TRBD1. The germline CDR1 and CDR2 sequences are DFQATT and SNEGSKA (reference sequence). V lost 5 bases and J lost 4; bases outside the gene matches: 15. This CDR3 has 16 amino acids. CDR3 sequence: CSAGRQGEVRADTQYF. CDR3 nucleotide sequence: TGCAGTGCTGGGAGACAGGGAGAGGTTCGAGCAGATACGCAGTATTTT.

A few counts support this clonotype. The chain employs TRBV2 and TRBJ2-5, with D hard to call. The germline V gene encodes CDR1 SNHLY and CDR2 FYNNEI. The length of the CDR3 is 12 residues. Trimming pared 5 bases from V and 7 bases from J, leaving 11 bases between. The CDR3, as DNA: TGTGCCAGCAGTCCCCATTGGCCGACCCAGTACTTC. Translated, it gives CASSPHWPTQYF.

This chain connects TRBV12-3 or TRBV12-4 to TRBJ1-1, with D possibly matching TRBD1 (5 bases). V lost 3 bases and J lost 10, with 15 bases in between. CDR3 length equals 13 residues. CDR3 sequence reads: CASSLWGAIGAFF. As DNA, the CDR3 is TGTGCCAGCAGTTTGTGGGGCGCGATTGGAGCTTTCTTT.

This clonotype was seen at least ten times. The CDR3 loop is CASSMFGDWSNGYTF. The CDR3 DNA follows: TGCGCCAGCAGCATGTTCGGGGATTGGAGCAATGGCTACACCTTC. The chain combines TRBV5-1 with TRBJ1-2; no reliable D call. Germline lookup yields CDR1 SGHRS and CDR2 YFSETQ. The ends were cut back, 4 bases at V and 6 bases at J, with 19 bases in the middle. The CDR3 length is 15 residues.

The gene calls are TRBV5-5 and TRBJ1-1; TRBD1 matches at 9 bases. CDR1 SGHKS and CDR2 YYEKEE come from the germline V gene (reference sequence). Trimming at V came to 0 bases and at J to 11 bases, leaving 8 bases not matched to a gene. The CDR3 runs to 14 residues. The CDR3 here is CASSLDATGGYAFF. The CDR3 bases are TGTGCCAGCAGCTTGGACGCGACAGGGGGGTATGCTTTCTTT.

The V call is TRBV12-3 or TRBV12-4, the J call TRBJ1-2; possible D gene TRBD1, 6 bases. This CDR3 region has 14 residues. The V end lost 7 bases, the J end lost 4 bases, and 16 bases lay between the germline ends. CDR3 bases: TGTGCCAGCACCGCGACAGGCCGCGTCTATGGCTACACCTTC. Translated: CASTATGRVYGYTF.

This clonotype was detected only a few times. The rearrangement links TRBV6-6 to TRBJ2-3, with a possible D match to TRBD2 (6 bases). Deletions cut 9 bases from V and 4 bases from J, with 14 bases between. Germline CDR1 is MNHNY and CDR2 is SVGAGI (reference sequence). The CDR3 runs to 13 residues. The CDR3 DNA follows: TGTGCCAGTCATTTCGGGGGACCAGATACGCAGTATTTT. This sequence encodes CASHFGGPDTQYF.

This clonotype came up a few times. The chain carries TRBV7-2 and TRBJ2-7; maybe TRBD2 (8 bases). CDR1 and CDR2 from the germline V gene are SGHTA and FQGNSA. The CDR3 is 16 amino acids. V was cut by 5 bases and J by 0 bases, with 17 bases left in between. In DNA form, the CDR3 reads TGTGCCAGCAGCAAGGGGGCGGGAGGCCTCTCCTACGAGCAGTACTTC. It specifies CASSKGAGGLSYEQYF.

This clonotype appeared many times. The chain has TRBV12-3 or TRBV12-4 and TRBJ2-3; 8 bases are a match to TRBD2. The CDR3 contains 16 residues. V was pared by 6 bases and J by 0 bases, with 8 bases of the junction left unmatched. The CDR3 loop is CASSPIAGLSTDTQYF. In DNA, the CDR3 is TGTGCCAGCAGCCCCATAGCGGGGCTCAGCACAGATACGCAGTATTTT.

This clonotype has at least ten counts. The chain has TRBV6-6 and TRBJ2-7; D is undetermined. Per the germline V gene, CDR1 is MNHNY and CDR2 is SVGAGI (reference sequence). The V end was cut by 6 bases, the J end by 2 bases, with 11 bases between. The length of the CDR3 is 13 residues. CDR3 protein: CASRSSETYEQYF. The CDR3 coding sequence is TGTGCCAGCAGGTCGAGCGAAACCTACGAGCAGTACTTC.

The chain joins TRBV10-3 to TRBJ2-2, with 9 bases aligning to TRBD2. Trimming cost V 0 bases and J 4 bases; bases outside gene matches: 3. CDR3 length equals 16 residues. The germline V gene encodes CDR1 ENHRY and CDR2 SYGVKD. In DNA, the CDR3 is TGTGCCATCAGTGAGTCTGCGGGAGGGCGCACCGGGGAGCTGTTTTTT. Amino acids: CAISESAGGRTGELFF.

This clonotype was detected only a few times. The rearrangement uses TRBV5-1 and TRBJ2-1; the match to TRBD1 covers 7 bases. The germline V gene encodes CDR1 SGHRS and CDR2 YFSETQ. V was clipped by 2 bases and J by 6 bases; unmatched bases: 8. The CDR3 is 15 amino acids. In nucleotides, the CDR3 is TGCGCCAGCAGCTTAGTAGGGGGCGACCTCAATGAGCAGTTCTTC. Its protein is CASSLVGGDLNEQFF.

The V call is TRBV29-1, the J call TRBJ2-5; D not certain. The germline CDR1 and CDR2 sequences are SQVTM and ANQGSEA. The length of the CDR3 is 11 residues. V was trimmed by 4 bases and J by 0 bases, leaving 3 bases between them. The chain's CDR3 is CSVGNQETQYF. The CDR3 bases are TGCAGCGTTGGGAACCAAGAGACCCAGTACTTC.

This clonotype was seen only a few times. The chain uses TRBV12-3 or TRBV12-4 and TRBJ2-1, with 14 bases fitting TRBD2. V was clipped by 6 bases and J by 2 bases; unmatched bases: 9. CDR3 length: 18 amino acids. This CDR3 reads CASSIQQGLAGAYNEQFF. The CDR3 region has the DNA TGTGCCAGCAGCATCCAGCAGGGACTAGCGGGAGCCTACAATGAGCAGTTCTTC.

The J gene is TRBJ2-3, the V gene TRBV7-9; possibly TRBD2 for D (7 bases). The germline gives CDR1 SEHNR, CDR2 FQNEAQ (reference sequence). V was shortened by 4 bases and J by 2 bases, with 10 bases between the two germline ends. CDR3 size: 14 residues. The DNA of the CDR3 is TGTGCCAGCAGCTCGCGGGGGCACACAGATACGCAGTATTTT. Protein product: CASSSRGHTDTQYF.

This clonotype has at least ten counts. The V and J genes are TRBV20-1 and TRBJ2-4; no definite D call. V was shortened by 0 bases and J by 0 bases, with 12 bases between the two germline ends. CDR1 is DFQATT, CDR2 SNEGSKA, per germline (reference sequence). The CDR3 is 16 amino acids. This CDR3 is CSARDRQRLAKNIQYF. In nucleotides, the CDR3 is TGCAGTGCTAGAGATCGGCAGAGACTAGCCAAAAACATTCAGTACTTC.

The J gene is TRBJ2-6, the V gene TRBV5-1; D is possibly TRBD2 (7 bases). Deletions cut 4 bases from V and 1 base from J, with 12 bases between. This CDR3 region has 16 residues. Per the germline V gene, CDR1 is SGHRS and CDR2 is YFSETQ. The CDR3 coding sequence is TGCGCCAGCAGCGGGGGGGCCCCTTCTGGGGCCAACGTCCTGACTTTC. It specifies CASSGGAPSGANVLTF.

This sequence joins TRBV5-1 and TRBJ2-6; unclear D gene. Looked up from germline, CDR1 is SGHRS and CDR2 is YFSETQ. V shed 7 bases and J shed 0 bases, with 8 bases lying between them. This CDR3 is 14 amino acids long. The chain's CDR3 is CASDLGSGANVLTF. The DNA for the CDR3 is TGCGCCAGCGACTTGGGCTCTGGGGCCAACGTCCTGACTTTC.

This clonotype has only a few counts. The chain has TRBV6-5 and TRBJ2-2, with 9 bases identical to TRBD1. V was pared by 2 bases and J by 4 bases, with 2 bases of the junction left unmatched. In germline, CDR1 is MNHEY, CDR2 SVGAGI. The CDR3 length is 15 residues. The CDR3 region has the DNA TGTGCCAGCAGTTACGAGACAGGGGGCACCGGGGAGCTGTTTTTT. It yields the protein CASSYETGGTGELFF.

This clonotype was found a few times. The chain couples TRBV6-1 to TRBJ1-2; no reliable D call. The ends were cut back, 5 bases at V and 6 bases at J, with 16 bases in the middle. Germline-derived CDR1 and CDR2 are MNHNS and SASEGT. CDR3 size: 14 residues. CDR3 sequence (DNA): TGTGCCAGCAGTCCGAGGACGGACGTTGATGGCTACACCTTC. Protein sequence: CASSPRTDVDGYTF.

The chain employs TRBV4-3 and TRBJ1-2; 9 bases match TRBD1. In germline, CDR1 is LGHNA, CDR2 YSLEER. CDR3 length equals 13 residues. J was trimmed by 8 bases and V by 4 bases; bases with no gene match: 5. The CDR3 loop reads CASSPQGAGGYTF. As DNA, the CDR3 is TGCGCCAGCAGCCCACAGGGGGCGGGCGGCTACACCTTC.

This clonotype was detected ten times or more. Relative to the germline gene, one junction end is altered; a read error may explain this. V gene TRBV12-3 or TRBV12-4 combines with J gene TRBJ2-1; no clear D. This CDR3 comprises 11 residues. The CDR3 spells CASSFLNEQFF. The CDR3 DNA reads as TGTGCCAGTAGTTTCTTGAATGAGCAGTTCTTC.